This T cell receptor (beta chain) is drawn from a study of CD8+ T cells in alopecia areata (dated by TCRdb to the late 2010s). Regarding the complete study: The study used high-throughput TCRbeta sequencing to examine T cell clonal expansion in alopecia areata, in both the C3H/HeJ mouse model and human patients. Scalp tissue and sorted CD4+ and CD8+ peripheral blood T cells from patchy and totalis/universalis alopecia areata patients and from healthy controls were covered by human TCRbeta sequencing. Scalp clonality was compared among normal scalp (n=4), patchy alopecia areata scalp (n=8), and alopecia totalis/universalis scalp (n=8). The RNA source kit depended on sample type: the PAXgene miRNA kit for fixed scalp, the miRNeasy kit for PBMCs, and the RNeasy kit for mouse skin. immunoSEQ multiplex PCR using 35 Vbeta forward primers and 13 Jbeta reverse primers was used to amplify TCRbeta CDR3 regions. Study-wide conclusions, independent of this receptor: Compared with mice, TCR sequences shared between patients were less clear, possibly partly because of HLA diversity across the patient population. Scalp TCR repertoire analysis is complicated because resident alphabeta T cells in normal human skin are also sequenced, whereas mouse skin is dominated by gammadelta T cells. Lesional scalp, especially in alopecia totalis/universalis, showed higher clonality and more expanded CD8+ clones than normal scalp, suggesting antigenic drive.

Library construction relied on the immunoSEQ multiplex PCR assay. For TCR sequencing, RNA was extracted from every sample and reverse transcribed into cDNA to serve as template. SuperScript III was used for first-strand cDNA synthesis, primed with a 2:1 mix of oligo-dT and random hexamers. A synthetic immune receptor repertoire was used to assess amplification bias, and residual bias was removed computationally. As for the authors' bioinformatics: Raw reads were preprocessed to remove errors, and CDR3 was defined according to IMGT conventions as the region from the conserved cysteine to phenylalanine. Clonality was computed by normalizing Shannon entropy by log2 of the number of productive unique TCRs and subtracting the result from 1. Scalp TCRbeta sequences were cross-referenced with sorted blood CD4 and CD8 repertoires so that the CD4 or CD8 identity of scalp clones could be inferred. As stored in TCRdb, this immuneACCESS dataset retains in-frame rearrangements with V and J assigned. A fraction of the clones does not appear; measured against another copy, unresolved V genes explain less than half of the discrepancy, and the remainder lacks a known reason. V and J calls and clone size are those listed in that table; D and trimming were worked out from the DNA. This sample has about 110,000 clones in its table, and around 59% of those were observed once. Of the sample, less than 25% is held by the ten largest clones.

PBMCs were separated by density centrifugation and stained for CD3, CD4 and CD8, after which CD4+ and CD8+ T cells were sorted on a FACSAria. Scalp biopsies and blood samples were provided by unaffected controls. To note about this clone: Its antigen is currently not known. There are no base qualities to consult, and no much larger clone falls within one base.

Material: CD8+ T cells sorted from blood. The TCR originated in a human donor in good health.

The nucleotide sequence is given as TGCGCCAGCAGAAGAGGGGCGCAGAACACTGAAGCTTTCTTT. Its protein reads: CASRRGAQNTEAFF. The chain uses TRBV10-2 and TRBJ1-1; perhaps TRBD1 is the D gene, with 5 bases matching. Including the terminal cysteine and phenylalanine, the CDR3 comprises 14 residues. CDR3 DNA only is kept here, 42 bases in frame from base 1. V is cut by 6 bases and J by 1 base, and the space between the germline ends is 12 bases. The germline V gene encodes CDR1 WSHSY and CDR2 SAAADI.